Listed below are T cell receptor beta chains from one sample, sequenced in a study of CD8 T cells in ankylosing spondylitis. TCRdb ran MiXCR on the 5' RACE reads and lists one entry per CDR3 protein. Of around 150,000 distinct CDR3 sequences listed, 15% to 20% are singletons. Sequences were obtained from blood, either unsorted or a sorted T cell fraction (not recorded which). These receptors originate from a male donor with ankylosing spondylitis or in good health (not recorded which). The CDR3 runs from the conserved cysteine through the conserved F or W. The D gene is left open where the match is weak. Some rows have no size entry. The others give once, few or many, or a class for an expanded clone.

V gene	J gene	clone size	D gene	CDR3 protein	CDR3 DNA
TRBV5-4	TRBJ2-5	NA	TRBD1	CASSLLQGVGETQYF	TGTGCCAGCAGCTTACTGCAGGGGGTCGGAGAGACCCAGTACTTC
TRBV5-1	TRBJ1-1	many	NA	CASSLPQGGEAFF	TGCGCCAGCAGCTTACCGCAGGGCGGTGAAGCTTTCTTT
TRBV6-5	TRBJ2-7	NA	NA	CASSYSSGKSSYEQYF	TGTGCCAGCAGTTACTCAAGCGGAAAAAGCTCCTACGAGCAGTACTTC
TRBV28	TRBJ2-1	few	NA	CASSLWVTGMDEQFF	TGTGCCAGCAGTTTATGGGTTACCGGTATGGATGAGCAGTTCTTC
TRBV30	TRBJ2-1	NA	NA	CAWALGEQFF	TGTGCCTGGGCCTTGGGTGAGCAGTTCTTC
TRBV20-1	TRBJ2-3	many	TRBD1	CSAGRDRTTDTQYF	TGCAGTGCGGGCCGGGACAGGACCACAGATACGCAGTATTTT
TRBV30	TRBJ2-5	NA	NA	CAWGQSQETQYF	TGTGCCTGGGGTCAAAGCCAAGAGACCCAGTACTTC
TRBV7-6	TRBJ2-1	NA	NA	CASSLDGPYNEQFF	TGTGCCAGCAGCTTAGATGGACCTTACAATGAGCAGTTCTTC
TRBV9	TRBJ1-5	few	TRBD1	CASSDGQGLNQPQHF	TGTGCCAGCAGCGATGGACAGGGGCTCAATCAGCCCCAGCATTTT
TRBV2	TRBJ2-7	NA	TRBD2	CASRVLAIGGEQYF	TGTGCCAGCAGAGTACTAGCGATCGGAGGCGAGCAGTACTTC
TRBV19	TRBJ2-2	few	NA	CASSMEGVRELFF	TGTGCCAGTAGTATGGAGGGGGTCAGGGAGCTGTTTTTT
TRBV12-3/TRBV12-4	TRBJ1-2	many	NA	CASSLWVTNYGYTF	TGTGCCAGCAGTTTGTGGGTTACTAACTATGGCTACACCTTC
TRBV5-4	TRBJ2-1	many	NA	CASSFKGWGRLEQFF	TGTGCCAGCAGCTTTAAGGGCTGGGGAAGGCTTGAGCAGTTCTTC
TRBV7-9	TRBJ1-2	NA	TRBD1	CASSLLEAATGYGYTF	TGTGCCAGCAGCTTATTAGAAGCTGCGACAGGGTATGGCTACACCTTC
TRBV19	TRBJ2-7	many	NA	CASSTRDTGSNEQYF	TGTGCCAGTAGTACCAGGGACACGGGTTCCAACGAGCAGTACTTC
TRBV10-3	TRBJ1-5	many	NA	CAISSSSDQPQHF	TGTGCCATCAGTTCGAGCTCCGATCAGCCCCAGCATTTT
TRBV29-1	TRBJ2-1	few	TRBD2	CSVEAGGYNEQFF	TGCAGCGTTGAAGCGGGAGGGTACAATGAGCAGTTCTTC
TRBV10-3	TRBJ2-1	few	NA	CAISGTGSYNEQFF	TGTGCCATCAGTGGGACTGGCTCCTACAATGAGCAGTTCTTC
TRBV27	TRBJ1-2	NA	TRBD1	CASRQGAGGYTF	TGTGCCAGCAGGCAGGGGGCGGGGGGCTACACCTTC
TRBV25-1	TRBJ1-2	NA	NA	CASSDRWNYGYTF	TGTGCCAGCAGTGACAGGTGGAACTATGGCTACACCTTC
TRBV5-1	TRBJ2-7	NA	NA	CASSLPGITYEQYF	TGCGCCAGCAGCTTACCGGGAATAACCTACGAGCAGTACTTC
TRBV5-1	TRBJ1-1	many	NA	CASNEGPGSTEAFF	TGCGCCAGCAACGAGGGGCCGGGAAGCACTGAAGCTTTCTTT
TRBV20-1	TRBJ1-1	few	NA	CSAKRGGTEAFF	TGCAGTGCCAAAAGGGGAGGTACTGAAGCTTTCTTT
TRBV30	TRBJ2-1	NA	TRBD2	CAWSPPRTSPSYNEQFF	TGTGCCTGGAGTCCCCCACGGACTAGCCCTTCCTACAATGAGCAGTTCTTC
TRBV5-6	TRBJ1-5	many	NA	CASSPGQYSNQPQHF	TGTGCCAGCAGCCCTGGACAGTATAGCAATCAGCCCCAGCATTTT
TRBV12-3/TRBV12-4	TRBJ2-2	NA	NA	CASSPLGQNTGELFF	TGTGCCAGCAGTCCCCTCGGACAGAACACCGGGGAACTGTTTTTT
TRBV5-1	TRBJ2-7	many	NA	CASSLTGLADNYEQYF	TGCGCCAGCAGCTTGACAGGTCTAGCAGATAACTACGAGCAGTACTTC
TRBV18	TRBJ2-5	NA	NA	CASSPPMVRETQYF	TGTGCCAGCTCACCACCGATGGTCAGGGAGACCCAGTACTTC
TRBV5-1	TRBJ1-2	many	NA	CASSLDTNYGYTF	TGCGCCAGCAGCTTGGACACTAACTATGGCTACACCTTC
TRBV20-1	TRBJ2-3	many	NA	CSAPSRGANPDTQYF	TGCAGTGCCCCCTCTCGGGGGGCGAATCCAGATACGCAGTATTTT
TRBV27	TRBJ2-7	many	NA	CASSYGNSYEQYF	TGTGCCAGCAGCTACGGGAATTCCTACGAGCAGTACTTC
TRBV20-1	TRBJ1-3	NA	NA	CSAHLQSGNTIYF	TGCAGTGCTCATCTCCAATCTGGAAACACCATATATTTT
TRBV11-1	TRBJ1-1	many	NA	CASSSLGGALRHTEAFF	TGTGCCAGCAGCTCCTTGGGGGGGGCGCTTAGACACACTGAAGCTTTCTTT
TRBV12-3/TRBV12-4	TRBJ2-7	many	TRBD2	CASSSTGTSGSYEQYF	TGTGCCAGCAGCTCTACCGGGACTAGCGGGAGCTACGAGCAGTACTTC
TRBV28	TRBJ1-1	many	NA	CASSLWGAMWFGTEAFF	TGTGCCAGCAGTTTATGGGGGGCCATGTGGTTTGGCACTGAAGCTTTCTTT
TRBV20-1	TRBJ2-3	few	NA	CSAAMDTQYF	TGCAGTGCTGCTATGGATACGCAGTATTTT
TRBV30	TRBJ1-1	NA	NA	CAWTRGIAEAFF	TGTGCCTGGACTCGGGGGATCGCTGAAGCTTTCTTT
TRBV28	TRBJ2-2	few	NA	CASSTSGELFF	NA
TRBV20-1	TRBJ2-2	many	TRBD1	CSALDRGTTGELFF	TGCAGTGCTTTAGACAGGGGAACCACCGGGGAGCTGTTTTTT
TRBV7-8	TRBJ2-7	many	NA	CASTLPGTFSEQYF	TGTGCCAGCACCCTACCCGGGACCTTCTCCGAGCAGTACTTC
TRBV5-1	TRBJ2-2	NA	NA	CASSGRDAWPGELFF	TGCGCCAGCAGCGGCCGGGACGCCTGGCCCGGGGAGCTGTTTTTT
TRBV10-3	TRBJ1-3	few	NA	CAISVSRGLKGENTIYF	TGTGCCATCAGTGTCTCCCGCGGGTTGAAGGGGGAAAACACCATATATTTT
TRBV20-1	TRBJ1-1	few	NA	CSASRDPGTEAFF	TGCAGTGCTAGCCGGGACCCCGGGACTGAAGCTTTCTTT
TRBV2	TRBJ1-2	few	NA	CASSESDRVGYTF	TGTGCCAGCAGTGAAAGTGATAGGGTGGGCTACACCTTC
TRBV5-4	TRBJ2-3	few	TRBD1	CASSFGQGTDTQYF	TGTGCCAGCAGCTTCGGACAGGGCACAGATACGCAGTATTTT
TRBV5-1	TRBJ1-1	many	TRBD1	CASSFKDWTGWTEAFF	TGCGCCAGCAGCTTTAAAGATTGGACAGGGTGGACTGAAGCTTTCTTT
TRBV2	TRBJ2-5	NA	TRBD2	CASSEGDYKWTQYF	TGTGCCAGCAGTGAAGGGGACTATAAGTGGACCCAGTACTTC
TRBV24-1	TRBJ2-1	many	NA	CATSDGHLRRYNEQFF	TGTGCCACCAGTGATGGGCACCTGAGAAGGTACAATGAGCAGTTCTTC
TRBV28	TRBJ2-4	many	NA	CASSLRGATKNIQYF	TGTGCCAGCAGTTTAAGGGGGGCTACCAAAAACATTCAGTACTTC
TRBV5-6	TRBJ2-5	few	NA	CASSLDLVFQETQYF	TGTGCCAGCAGCTTGGATTTAGTGTTCCAAGAGACCCAGTACTTC
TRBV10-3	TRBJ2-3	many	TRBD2	CAISGRGTTSTDTQYF	TGTGCCATCAGTGGGCGGGGGACTACTAGCACAGATACGCAGTATTTT
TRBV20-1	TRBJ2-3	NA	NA	CSALSVRTSTDTQYF	TGCAGTGCTCTCTCTGTGCGGACGAGCACAGATACGCAGTATTTT
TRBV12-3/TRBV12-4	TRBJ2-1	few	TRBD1	CASTEGQNYNEQFF	TGTGCCAGCACCGAGGGACAGAATTACAATGAGCAGTTCTTC
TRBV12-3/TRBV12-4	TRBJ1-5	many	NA	CASSLQDNQPQHF	TGTGCCAGCAGCCTGCAAGACAATCAGCCCCAGCATTTT
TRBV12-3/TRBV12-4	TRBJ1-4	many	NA	CASSRTATNEKLFF	TGTGCCAGCAGTCGGACGGCAACTAATGAAAAACTGTTTTTT
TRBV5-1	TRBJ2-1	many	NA	CASSLVGGPYNEQFF	TGCGCCAGCAGCTTGGTCGGGGGACCGTACAATGAGCAGTTCTTC
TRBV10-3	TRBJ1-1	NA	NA	CATRGGENTEAFF	TGTGCCACCAGGGGCGGGGAGAACACTGAAGCTTTCTTT
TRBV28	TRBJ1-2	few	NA	CASSFYGDYTF	TGTGCCAGCAGTTTTTACGGGGACTATACCTTC
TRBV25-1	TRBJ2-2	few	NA	CASSDSGPANTGELFF	TGTGCCAGCAGCGATAGCGGACCCGCGAACACCGGGGAGCTGTTTTTT